Shown below are 12 T cell receptor beta chains from a single sample sequenced in a study of human T cells and chemical hapten exposure. TCRdb analysed the RACE reads with MiXCR anew, one entry per CDR3 protein. Found here are around 360,000 distinct CDR3 sequences, just under 6.5% of them singletons; the top ten hold under 7%. Sample time point: patch test 2, 6 weeks after DPC sensitization. The treatment here: therapeutic diphenylcyclopropenone sensitization with weekly scalp DPC. This specimen consisted of whole blood, obtained in connection with sensitization to the hapten diphenylcyclopropenone (DPC). Source of these receptors: a woman aged 18-29 years with alopecia areata. Some clones in this sample may be carry-over from other donors' samples.

Notes on this clonotype: A much larger clone differs by one base, so this may be a read error. V is TRBV7-2 and J is TRBJ1-2; TRBD1 aligns across 10 bases. The CDR3 sequence is 16 residues long. CDR1 is SGHTA and CDR2 is FQGNSA in the germline V gene. The CDR3: CAGSLGWTGGNYGYTF. The DNA of the CDR3 is TGTGCCGGCAGCTTAGGGTGGACAGGGGGGAACTATGGCTACACCTTC.

The chain recombines TRBV20-1 with TRBJ2-3; 7 bases are shared with TRBD2. Unmatched junction bases numbered 8, after V lost 6 bases and J lost 2 bases. The CDR3 is made up of 14 amino acids. Germline lookup yields CDR1 DFQATT and CDR2 SNEGSKA (reference sequence). The CDR3 sequence: CSADPSGITDTQYF. The CDR3 region has the DNA TGCAGTGCAGACCCTAGCGGAATCACAGATACGCAGTATTTT.

The table lists this clonotype with many counts. The V and J genes are TRBV6-2 or TRBV6-3 and TRBJ1-6; D is unclear. In germline, CDR1 is MNHEY, CDR2 SVGEGT. With 3 bases removed from V and 7 bases from J, the gap between germline ends came to 16 bases. The CDR3 is made up of 16 amino acids. CDR3 in amino acids: CASSYHQAYPNSPLHF. The CDR3 DNA is TGTGCCAGCAGTTATCATCAGGCTTACCCAAATTCACCCCTCCACTTT.

A word on this clonotype: This clone may be a read error of a much larger clone one base away. The rearrangement joins TRBV6-2 or TRBV6-3 to TRBJ1-5; D uncertain. Germline V gene lookup returns CDR1 MNHEY and CDR2 SVGEGT. This CDR3 has 13 amino acids. V lost 8 bases, J lost 3 bases, and 11 bases lay in between. CDR3 coding DNA: TGTGCCAGCGCCCCCACCCTCAATCAGCCCCAGCATTTT. It translates to CASAPTLNQPQHF.

This clonotype was counted ten times or more. V usage is TRBV6-2 or TRBV6-3 and J usage is TRBJ2-5; D is undetermined. Trimming left V 6 bases short and J 1 base short, with 6 bases between. Germline-derived CDR1 and CDR2 are MNHEY and SVGEGT. The CDR3 contains 12 residues. CDR3: CASSSLQETQYF. CDR3 bases: TGTGCCAGCAGCTCGCTCCAAGAGACCCAGTACTTC.

The gene calls are TRBV4-2 and TRBJ2-7; D ambiguous. Trimming removed 1 base at V and 3 bases at J, with 10 bases between. The CDR3 has 14 residues. In germline, CDR1 is LGHNA, CDR2 YNFKEQ. The CDR3 DNA follows: TGTGCCAGCAGCCAAGTCGGACCCCTCTACGAGCAGTACTTC. This codes for CASSQVGPLYEQYF.

This clonotype was recorded many times. This chain connects TRBV29-1 to TRBJ2-7, with D possibly called TRBD1 or TRBD2 (5 bases each). This CDR3 has 15 residues. CDR1 is SQVTM and CDR2 is ANQGSEA in the germline V gene. V dropped 4 bases and J dropped 2 bases, with 18 bases sitting between them. CDR3 loop: CSVVEAGRAPYEQYF. CDR3 in DNA: TGCAGCGTTGTGGAGGCGGGCAGGGCGCCCTACGAGCAGTACTTC.

This chain connects TRBV6-1 to TRBJ2-3; TRBD1 matches at 9 bases. This CDR3 spans 15 amino acids. Trimming took 7 bases from V and 5 from J; bases not matched to a gene: 10. CDR1 and CDR2 from the germline V gene are MNHNS and SASEGT. The CDR3 DNA sequence: TGTGCCAGCACCAAGCCGGGACAGGGAATAGATACGCAGTATTTT. Protein product: CASTKPGQGIDTQYF.

The sample holds many counts of this clonotype. CDR3: CASSLEFGDSPYEQYF. CDR3 bases: TGTGCCAGCAGCTTAGAGTTTGGGGACAGTCCCTACGAGCAGTACTTC. The chain is built from TRBV7-9 and TRBJ2-7, with 7 bases identical to TRBD1. The CDR3 is 16 residues long. V gave up 1 base and J gave up 2 bases; unmatched junction bases: 8. Germline V CDR1 and CDR2: SEHNR, FQNEAQ (reference sequence).

In this sample, this clonotype turned up a few times. The J gene is TRBJ2-3, the V gene TRBV5-5; tentative D call: TRBD1 (5 bases). Germline loops: CDR1 SGHKS, CDR2 YYEKEE (reference sequence). The CDR3 covers 14 residues. The ends were cut back, 0 bases at V and 4 bases at J, with 9 bases in the middle. CDR3 amino acids: CASSLVREADTQYF. The DNA of the CDR3 is TGTGCCAGCAGCTTGGTCAGGGAAGCAGATACGCAGTATTTT.

This clonotype was counted ten times or more. The chain employs TRBV7-9 and TRBJ1-2; D is unclear. V lost 0 bases and J lost 6, with 11 bases in between. Germline assignment: CDR1 SEHNR and CDR2 FQNEAQ (reference sequence). The CDR3 has 14 amino acids. In DNA, the CDR3 is TGTGCCAGCAGCTTAGCGATGGCACGGGATGGCTACACCTTC. Translated, it gives CASSLAMARDGYTF. Together with reference TRBV7-9 and TRBJ1-2, the CDR3 gives the full variable domain: DTGVSQNPRHKITKRGQNVTFRCDPISEHNRLYWYRQTLGQGPEFLTYFQNEAQLEKSRLLSDRFSAERPKGSFSTLEIQRTEQGDSAMYLCASSLAMARDGYTFGSGTRLTVV.

Many counts were recorded for this clonotype. V and J are TRBV7-2 and TRBJ1-3, with D unclear. Germline assignment: CDR1 SGHTA and CDR2 FQGNSA. This CDR3 region has 14 residues. The ends were cut back, 6 bases at V and 1 base at J, with 10 bases in the middle. The DNA for the CDR3 is TGTGCCAGCAGTTCAGCCTTTTCTGGAAACACCATATATTTT. Its protein product is CASSSAFSGNTIYF.